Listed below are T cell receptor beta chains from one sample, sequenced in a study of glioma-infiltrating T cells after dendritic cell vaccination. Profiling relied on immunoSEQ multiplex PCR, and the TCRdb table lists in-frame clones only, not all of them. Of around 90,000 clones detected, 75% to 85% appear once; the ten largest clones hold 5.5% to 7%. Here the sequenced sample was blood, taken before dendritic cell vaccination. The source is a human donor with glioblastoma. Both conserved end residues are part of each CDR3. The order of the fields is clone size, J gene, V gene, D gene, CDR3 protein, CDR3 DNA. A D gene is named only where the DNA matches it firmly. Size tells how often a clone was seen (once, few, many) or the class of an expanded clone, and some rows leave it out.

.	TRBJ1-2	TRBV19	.	CASSIAQVSTNYGYTF	TGTGCCAGTAGTATAGCGCAGGTTTCCACCAACTATGGCTACACCTTC
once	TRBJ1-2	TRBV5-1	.	CASSLGGGSGYGYTF	TGCGCCAGCAGCTTGGGTGGAGGATCGGGCTATGGCTACACCTTC
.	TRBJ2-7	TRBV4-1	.	CASSPQWGPYEQYF	TGCGCCAGCAGCCCACAGTGGGGCCCCTACGAGCAGTACTTC
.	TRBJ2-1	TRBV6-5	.	CASSSARGSYYNEQFF	TGTGCCAGCAGTTCGGCCCGGGGTAGTTACTACAATGAGCAGTTCTTC
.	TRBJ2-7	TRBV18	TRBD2	CASSRTSGAYEQYF	TGTGCCAGCTCACGCACTAGCGGGGCTTACGAGCAGTACTTC
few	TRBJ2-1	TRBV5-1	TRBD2	CASSLYRGGDEQFF	TGCGCCAGCAGCTTGTATCGCGGGGGGGATGAGCAGTTCTTC
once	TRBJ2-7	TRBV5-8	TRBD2	CASSFRLAGYEQYF	TGTGCCAGCAGCTTCCGACTAGCGGGGTACGAGCAGTACTTC
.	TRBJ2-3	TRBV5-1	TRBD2	CASSASGGLGDTQYF	TGCGCCAGCAGCGCTAGCGGGGGCCTGGGGGATACGCAGTATTTT
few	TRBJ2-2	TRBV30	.	CASRLDYSAGELFF	TGTGCCTCGAGACTAGACTATTCCGCCGGGGAGCTGTTTTTT
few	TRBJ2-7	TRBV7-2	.	CASSPLHEQYF	TGTGCCAGCAGCCCGCTACACGAGCAGTACTTC
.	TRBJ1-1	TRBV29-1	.	CSVALNRDNTEAFF	TGCAGCGTTGCCTTAAACAGGGATAACACTGAAGCTTTCTTT
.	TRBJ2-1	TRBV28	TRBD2	CASSLTAGGRNEQFF	TGTGCCAGCAGTTTAACGGCGGGAGGGCGGAATGAGCAGTTCTTC
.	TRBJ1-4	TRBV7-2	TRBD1	CASSWDRGREKLFF	TGTGCCAGCAGCTGGGACAGGGGGCGAGAAAAACTGTTTTTT
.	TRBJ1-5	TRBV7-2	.	CASSKRQDSQPQHF	TGTGCCAGCAGCAAAAGACAGGATAGTCAGCCCCAGCATTTT
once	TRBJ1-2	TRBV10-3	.	CAISGQRSGSGYTF	TGTGCCATCAGCGGACAGCGTTCTGGAAGTGGCTACACCTTC
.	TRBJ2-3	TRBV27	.	CASSLDSGVTDTQYF	TGTGCCAGCAGTTTAGACTCAGGGGTCACAGATACGCAGTATTTT
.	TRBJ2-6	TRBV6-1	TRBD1	CASSERTGGASKAGANVLTF	TGTGCCAGCAGTGAGAGGACAGGGGGCGCGAGTAAGGCTGGGGCCAACGTCCTGACTTTC
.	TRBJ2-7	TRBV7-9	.	CASSSAGSGPRDEQYF	TGTGCCAGCAGCTCAGCAGGCAGCGGGCCTCGGGACGAGCAGTACTTC
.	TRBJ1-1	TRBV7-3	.	CASSLTANTEAFF	TGTGCCAGCAGCTTAACGGCAAACACTGAAGCTTTCTTT
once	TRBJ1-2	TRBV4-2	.	CASSQPLQDVYGYTF	TGTGCCAGCAGCCAACCCTTACAGGACGTCTATGGCTACACCTTC
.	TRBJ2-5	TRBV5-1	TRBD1	CASSLGQGETQYF	TGCGCCAGCAGCTTGGGACAGGGCGAGACCCAGTACTTC
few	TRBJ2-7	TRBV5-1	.	CASSLGMGPHSSYEQYF	TGCGCCAGCAGCTTGGGGATGGGGCCACACAGCTCCTACGAGCAGTACTTC
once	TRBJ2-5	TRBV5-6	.	CASSFGTQGTRQETQYF	TGTGCCAGCAGCTTCGGGACACAGGGGACTCGGCAAGAGACCCAGTACTTC
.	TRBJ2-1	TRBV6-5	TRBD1	CASSWRSGTAYNEQFF	TGTGCCAGCAGTTGGCGGTCGGGGACAGCCTACAATGAGCAGTTCTTC
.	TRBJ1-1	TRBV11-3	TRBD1	CASSPGTGGTEAFF	TGTGCCAGCAGTCCGGGGACAGGGGGCACTGAAGCTTTCTTT
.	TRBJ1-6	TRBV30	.	CAWSERDNSPLHF	TGTGCCTGGAGCGAGAGGGATAATTCACCCCTCCACTTT
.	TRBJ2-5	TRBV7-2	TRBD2	CASSLVGGSGGHLSKTQYF	TGTGCCAGCAGCTTAGTTGGGGGCAGCGGGGGGCATCTATCGAAGACCCAGTACTTC
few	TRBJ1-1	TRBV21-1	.	CASSSSEAFF	TGTGCCAGCAGCTCGTCTGAAGCTTTCTTT
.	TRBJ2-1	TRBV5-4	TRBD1	CASSLGTGGLHNEQFF	TGTGCCAGCAGCTTAGGGACAGGGGGACTCCACAATGAGCAGTTCTTC
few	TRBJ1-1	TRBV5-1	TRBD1	CASSYLGTGQGVMNTEAFF	TGCGCCAGCAGCTACTTGGGGACGGGACAGGGTGTCATGAACACTGAAGCTTTCTTT
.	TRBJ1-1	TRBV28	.	CASSLAIDTEAFF	TGTGCCAGCAGTCTCGCCATAGACACTGAAGCTTTCTTT
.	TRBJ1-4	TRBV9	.	CASSVGTRGRANEKLFF	TGTGCCAGCAGCGTAGGGACAAGGGGCCGAGCGAATGAAAAACTGTTTTTT
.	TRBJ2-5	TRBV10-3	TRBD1	CATRQGRETQYF	TGTGCCACCCGACAGGGAAGAGAGACCCAGTACTTC
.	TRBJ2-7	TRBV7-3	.	CASSLGGNYEQYF	TGTGCCAGCAGCTTGGGCGGGAACTACGAGCAGTACTTC
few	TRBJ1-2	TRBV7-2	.	CASSLGGTQANYGYTF	TGTGCCAGCAGCTTGGGAGGGACCCAAGCTAACTATGGCTACACCTTC
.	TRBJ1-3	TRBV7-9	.	CASSLGTWTAGNTIYF	TGTGCCAGCAGCTTAGGCACCTGGACTGCTGGAAACACCATATATTTT
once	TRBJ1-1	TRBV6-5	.	CASSYSRRDEAFF	TGTGCCAGCAGTTACTCAAGGCGGGATGAAGCTTTCTTT
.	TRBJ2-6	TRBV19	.	CASHSPRTAGVLTF	TGTGCCAGCCATTCCCCTCGTACTGCCGGCGTCCTGACTTTC
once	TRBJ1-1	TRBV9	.	CASSVAGGRTEAFF	TGTGCCAGCAGCGTAGCCGGGGGGAGAACTGAAGCTTTCTTT
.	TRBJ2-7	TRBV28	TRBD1	CASSSHRTGGLDEQYF	TGTGCCAGCAGTTCCCACCGGACAGGGGGCCTGGACGAGCAGTACTTC
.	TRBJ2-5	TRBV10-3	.	CAIRQSETQYF	TGTGCCATCAGACAGTCAGAGACCCAGTACTTC
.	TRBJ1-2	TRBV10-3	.	CAIRGGYGYTF	TGTGCCATCAGAGGGGGATATGGCTACACCTTC
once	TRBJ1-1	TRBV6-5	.	CASSYALRNTEAFF	TGTGCCAGCAGCTATGCCCTCCGGAACACTGAAGCTTTCTTT
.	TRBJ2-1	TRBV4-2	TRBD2	CASSQQPVAGFFGEQFF	TGTGCCAGCAGTCAGCAGCCGGTAGCGGGGTTTTTCGGTGAGCAGTTCTTC
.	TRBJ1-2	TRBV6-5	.	CASSYTDNYGYTF	TGTGCCAGCAGTTATACAGATAACTATGGCTACACCTTC
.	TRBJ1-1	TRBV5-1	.	CASSSDRITNTEAFF	TGCGCCAGCAGCTCCGACAGGATAACGAACACTGAAGCTTTCTTT
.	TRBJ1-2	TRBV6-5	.	CASSGWDGGGYTF	TGTGCCAGCAGTGGGTGGGACGGGGGTGGCTACACCTTC
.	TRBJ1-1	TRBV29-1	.	CSVKGWDTEAFF	TGCAGCGTTAAGGGGTGGGACACTGAAGCTTTCTTT
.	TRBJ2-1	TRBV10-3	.	CAISEGLGGRSSYNEQFF	TGTGCCATCAGTGAGGGACTAGGGGGGCGGTCCTCCTACAATGAGCAGTTCTTC
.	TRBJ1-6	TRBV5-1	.	CASSLYQRGGRGMSSPLHF	TGCGCCAGCAGCTTGTATCAGAGGGGGGGCAGGGGTATGAGTTCACCCCTCCACTTT
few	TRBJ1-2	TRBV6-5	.	CASSLTGFYGYTF	TGTGCCAGCAGCCTAACAGGGTTCTATGGCTACACCTTC
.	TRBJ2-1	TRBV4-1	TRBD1	CASSPRRDRGNEQFF	TGCGCCAGCAGCCCCCGCCGGGACAGGGGCAATGAGCAGTTCTTC
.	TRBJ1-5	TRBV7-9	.	CASSLSVIQPQHF	TGTGCCAGCAGCTTATCAGTGATCCAGCCCCAGCATTTT
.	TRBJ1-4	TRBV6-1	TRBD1	CASSLRTGLNEKLFF	TGTGCCAGCAGTTTACGGACAGGGCTTAATGAAAAACTGTTTTTT
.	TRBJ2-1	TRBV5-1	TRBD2	CASVDLAGGYDEQFF	TGCGCCAGCGTAGACCTAGCGGGGGGGTACGATGAGCAGTTCTTC